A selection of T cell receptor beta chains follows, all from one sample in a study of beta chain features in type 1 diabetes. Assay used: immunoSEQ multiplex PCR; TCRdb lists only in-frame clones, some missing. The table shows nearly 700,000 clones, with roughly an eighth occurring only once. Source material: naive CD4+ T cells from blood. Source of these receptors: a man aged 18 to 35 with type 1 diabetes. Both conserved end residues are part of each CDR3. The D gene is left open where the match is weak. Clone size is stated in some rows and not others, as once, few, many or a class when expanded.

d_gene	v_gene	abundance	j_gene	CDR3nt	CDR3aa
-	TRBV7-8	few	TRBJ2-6	TGTGCCAGCAGCCCGCCGGATGGTATCGCTGGGGCCAACGTCCTGACTTTC	CASSPPDGIAGANVLTF
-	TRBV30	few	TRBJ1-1	TGTGCCTGGAGTGTAGCCCAGGGCACCACTGAAGCTTTCTTT	CAWSVAQGTTEAFF
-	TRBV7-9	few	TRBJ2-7	TGTGCCAGCAGCTTAGTGGGTTCCCACGAGCAGTACTTC	CASSLVGSHEQYF
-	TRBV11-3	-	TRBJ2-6	TGTGCCAGCAGCTTAGGGCAATCTGGGGCCAACGTCCTGACTTTC	CASSLGQSGANVLTF
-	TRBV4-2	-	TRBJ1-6	TGTGCCAGCAGCCAAGATCGGAGGGATTCACCCCTCCACTTT	CASSQDRRDSPLHF
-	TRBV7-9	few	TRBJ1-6	TGTGCCAGCAGCTTGCCCGGAGGATCACCCCTCCACTTT	CASSLPGGSPLHF
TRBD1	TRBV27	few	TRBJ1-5	TGTGCCAGCAGTTCTGGACAGGCCTGGCAGCCCCAGCATTTT	CASSSGQAWQPQHF
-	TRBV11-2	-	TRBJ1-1	TGTGCCAGCAGCTTCATCGAGGGAGGCACTGAAGCTTTCTTT	CASSFIEGGTEAFF
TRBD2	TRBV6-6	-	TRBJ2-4	TGTGCCAGCACTCGAACTAGCGCTCTAGCCAAAAACATTCAGTACTTC	CASTRTSALAKNIQYF
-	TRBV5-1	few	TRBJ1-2	TGCGCCAGCAGCTTGAGTGCAGGACCCAACTATGGCTACACCTTC	CASSLSAGPNYGYTF
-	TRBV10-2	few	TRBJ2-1	TGCGCCAGCAGTGCCGAAGGGATAAAATTTGGGTTCTTC	CASSAEGIKFGFF
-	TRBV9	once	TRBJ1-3	TGTGCCAGCAGCCCCTCCGGAAACACCATATATTTT	CASSPSGNTIYF
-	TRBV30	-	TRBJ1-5	TGTGCCTGGGGGGTAGGCGGCGCTCAGCCCCAGCATTTT	CAWGVGGAQPQHF
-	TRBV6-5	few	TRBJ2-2	TGTGCCAGCAGCGCTACCAGGGGAGTCGCCGGGGAGCTGTTTTTT	CASSATRGVAGELFF
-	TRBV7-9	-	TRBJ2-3	TGTGCCAGCAGCTTAGCGCCGGGACCAAGGGCAGATACGCAGTATTTT	CASSLAPGPRADTQYF
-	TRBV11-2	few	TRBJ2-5	TGTGCCAGCAGCTTTAGCTCTTCACAAGAGACCCAGTACTTC	CASSFSSSQETQYF
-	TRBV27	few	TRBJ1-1	TGTGCCAGCAGTTTGTCTCAGGGGAGAACCATGGGAACTGAAGCTTTCTTT	CASSLSQGRTMGTEAFF
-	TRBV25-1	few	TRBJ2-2	TGTGCCAGCAGTGAAGGCAGGAGGGACGGGGAGCTGTTTTTT	CASSEGRRDGELFF
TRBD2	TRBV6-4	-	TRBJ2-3	TGTGCCAGCAGTGTACTAGCGGGGGGTCACACAGATACGCAGTATTTT	CASSVLAGGHTDTQYF
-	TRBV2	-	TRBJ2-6	TGTGCCAGCATTAGACTCTCTGGGGCCAACGTCCTGACTTTC	CASIRLSGANVLTF